What follows are 8 T cell receptor beta chains derived from one specimen sequenced in a study of blood T cells in healthy people across ages. The use of a sample-barcoded 5' primer and a J-beta primer mix characterized a second PCR of roughly 6 to 11 cycles. TCRdb reanalysed the 5' RACE reads using MiXCR and keeps one entry per CDR3 protein. The sample lists approximately 820,000 distinct CDR3 sequences, around 42% occurring once. Sequenced material: blood. The receptor source for this set is a man between 60 and 70 years old in good health.

Only a few counts were recorded for this clonotype. This chain connects TRBV10-3 to TRBJ1-4; D perhaps matches TRBD1 (5 bases). This CDR3 has 15 residues. Germline CDR1 is ENHRY and CDR2 is SYGVKD. Trimming took 8 bases from V and 4 from J, leaving 17 bases between them. The CDR3 DNA reads as TGTGCCATCGGAACCCGGGACGGGTATAATGAAAAACTGTTTTTT. This gives the protein CAIGTRDGYNEKLFF.

The chain joins TRBV20-1 to TRBJ2-1; TRBD2 aligns across 8 bases. The germline V gene has CDR1 DFQATT and CDR2 SNEGSKA (reference sequence). The junction had 11 bases not matched to a gene; V was cut back by 0 bases and J by 7 bases. The CDR3 sequence is 16 residues long. CDR3 residues: CSARDPGGAVGNEQFF. CDR3 nucleotide sequence: TGCAGTGCTAGAGACCCCGGGGGGGCCGTCGGGAATGAGCAGTTCTTC.

This sequence joins TRBV28 and TRBJ2-5; weak D call: TRBD2 (5 bases). This CDR3 comprises 15 residues. Germline V gene lookup returns CDR1 MDHEN and CDR2 SYDVKM. The V end was cut by 4 bases, the J end by 2 bases, with 14 bases between. CDR3 DNA sequence: TGTGCCAGCAGTTCACCGGCTAGCAGACAAGAGACCCAGTACTTC. Translating gives CASSSPASRQETQYF. Full variable domain (outside the CDR3, taken from reference TRBV28 and TRBJ2-5): DVKVTQSSRYLVKRTGEKVFLECVQDMDHENMFWYRQDPGLGLRLIYFSYDVKMKEKGDIPEGYSVSREKKERFSLILESASTNQTSMYLCASSSPASRQETQYFGPGTRLLVL.

Notes on this clonotype: One junction end disagrees with the germline gene, perhaps due to a read error. In DNA, the CDR3 is TGTGTCAGCCAAGAGGGACTAGGGGCGTCCGGTGAGCAGTTCTTC. This encodes CVSQEGLGASGEQFF. The V call is TRBV7-2, the J call TRBJ2-1, with 8 bases matching TRBD2. CDR1 and CDR2 (germline): SGHTA, FQGNSA. The CDR3 sequence is 15 residues long.

This clonotype was detected a few times. The chain links TRBV20-1 to TRBJ2-4; D not certain. In germline, CDR1 is DFQATT, CDR2 SNEGSKA (reference sequence). V gave up 0 bases and J gave up 1 base, with 4 bases separating them. CDR3 length equals 13 residues. The CDR3 is CSARELAKNIQYF. The CDR3 DNA follows: TGCAGTGCTAGAGAGTTGGCCAAAAACATTCAGTACTTC.

The chain carries TRBV28 and TRBJ2-1; 14 bases align to TRBD2. CDR3 size: 15 residues. Trimming removed 11 bases from V and 9 bases from J; junction bases left unmatched: 12. Germline loops: CDR1 MDHEN, CDR2 SYDVKM. The CDR3 reads CAAGTSGSTRGEQFF. CDR3 in DNA: TGTGCCGCGGGGACTAGCGGGAGTACTCGGGGTGAGCAGTTCTTC.

This clonotype was picked up many times. This chain joins TRBV10-3 and TRBJ2-7; D possibly matches TRBD1 or TRBD2 (5 bases each). The CDR3 loop spans 14 amino acids. With 3 bases removed from V and 5 bases from J, the gap between germline ends came to 14 bases. Per the germline V gene, CDR1 is ENHRY and CDR2 is SYGVKD. CDR3 nucleotide sequence: TGTGCCATCAGTGATCGGGACCTCGAGCACGAGCAGTACTTC. Translated, it gives CAISDRDLEHEQYF.

This clonotype was seen only a few times. CDR3 loop: CASSLGLSAESTNEKLFF. The CDR3 DNA reads TGTGCCAGCAGCTTAGGCTTGAGTGCGGAGTCAACTAATGAAAAACTGTTTTTT. This chain connects TRBV7-9 to TRBJ1-4; D is uncertain. There are 18 residues in the CDR3. CDR1 and CDR2 (germline): SEHNR, FQNEAQ (reference sequence). V gave up 1 base and J gave up 0 bases, with 15 bases separating them.